These 10 T cell receptor beta chains came from one sample sequenced in a study of tumor-infiltrating lymphocytes in primary liver carcinoma. Starting material for RNA and DNA co-extraction consisted of about 17-34 mg of unsorted bulk tissue. A constant-region primer served to make TCR beta cDNA from approximately 490 ng total RNA. Slightly modified ARM-PCR served as the procedure for the TCR beta libraries. These libraries came from three rounds of nested multiplex PCR. Both of the initial two PCR rounds ran for roughly 11 cycles and employed TRBV1-TRBV30 forward primers alongside a C-beta reverse primer. TCRdb independently ran MiXCR on the multiplex PCR reads; one entry per CDR3 protein. This table has fewer than 85,000 distinct CDR3 sequences, 69% appearing once. The sample comprised tumor-adjacent normal liver tissue. All receptors come from a man aged 35-49 years with primary liver carcinoma and hepatitis B virus infection.

On this clonotype itself: A much bigger clone sits one base away, suggesting this may be a read error. The chain uses TRBV12-5 and TRBJ2-3; the D is unclear. The V gene lost 7 bases and the J gene lost 0 bases, with 11 bases spanning the gap. Germline loops: CDR1 LGHNT, CDR2 FRNRAP. The CDR3 loop spans 14 amino acids. The CDR3 nucleotides read TGTGCTAGTGCGCTCACAACTAGCACAGATACGCAGTATTTT. Its translation: CASALTTSTDTQYF.

A remark on this clonotype: Compared with germline, one end of the junction differs, possibly owing to a read error. V gene TRBV28 combines with J gene TRBJ2-4; D gene uncertain. Germline V gives CDR1 MDHEN, CDR2 SYDVKM. The length of the CDR3 is 15 residues. The CDR3 spells CASSSPGLARNIQYF. The CDR3 region has the DNA TGTGCCAGCAGCTCTCCCGGGTTGGCCAGAAACATCCAGTACTTC.

V gene TRBV12-3 or TRBV12-4 combines with J gene TRBJ2-5, with 7 bases fitting TRBD1. Trimming cost V 7 bases and J 1 base; bases outside gene matches: 6. The CDR3 loop spans 14 amino acids. DNA of the CDR3: TGTGCCAGCACTCAGGGACAGTCCCAAGAGACCCAGTACTTC. It encodes CASTQGQSQETQYF.

Turning to this clonotype: Likely a read error: the CDR3 ends without its conserved phenylalanine or tryptophan. The rearrangement links TRBV5-6 to TRBJ2-6; TRBD1 matches 8 bases. Germline V CDR1 and CDR2: SGHDT, YYEEEE. J gave up 1 base and V 4 bases, and 10 bases lay outside the gene matches. This CDR3 spans 18 amino acids. CDR3 bases: TGTGCCAGCAGCCCGTGGACAGGGTGGCTTTCTGGGGCCAACGTCCTGACTTCC. Residues: CASSPWTGWLSGANVLTS.

This clonotype was observed many times. A much larger clone sits a single nucleotide away, making a read error possible. The chain joins TRBV5-4 to TRBJ2-3, with 10 bases aligning to TRBD1. Germline assignment: CDR1 SGHNT and CDR2 YYREEE (reference sequence). Trimming took 4 bases from V and 2 from J; bases not matched to a gene: 4. This CDR3 comprises 15 residues. This chain's CDR3 is CASSPRQGATDTQYF. CDR3 DNA sequence: TGTGCCAGCAGCCCAAGACAGGGGGCCACAGATACGCAGTATTTT.

This clonotype was seen a handful of times. This could be a read error, since a much larger clone is one nucleotide away. V usage is TRBV7-9 and J usage is TRBJ2-3; D is unclear. Per the germline V gene, CDR1 is SEHNR and CDR2 is FQNEAQ (reference sequence). The CDR3 is 15 amino acids. DNA of the CDR3: TGTGTCATAGTCGTAGACACCCTCAGCACAGATACGCAGTATTTT. Protein product: CVIVVDTLSTDTQYF.

Comments on this clonotype: Germline is not matched at one junction end, which may reflect a read error. As DNA, the CDR3 is TGCGCCAGCAGTTACCAGGGCCTAGGGACGCAGTATTTT. Translating gives CASSYQGLGTQYF. The V and J genes are TRBV6-5 and TRBJ2-3, with D maybe TRBD1 (5 bases). This CDR3 spans 13 amino acids. The germline V gene encodes CDR1 MNHEY and CDR2 SVGAGI.

Concerning this clonotype: Relative to the germline gene, one junction end is altered; a read error may explain this. The chain links TRBV4-1 to TRBJ2-7; the D gene is possibly TRBD2 (6 bases). CDR3 length: 15 amino acids. The V gene's germline CDR1 is MGHRA and CDR2 YSYEKL. For the CDR3, the DNA is TGTACCAACAGCCAAGATTTGGGAGGCGACTACGAGCAGTACTTC. Protein sequence: CTNSQDLGGDYEQYF.

As for this clonotype: Since no conserved phenylalanine or tryptophan closes the CDR3, a read error is the likely cause. The chain employs TRBV5-1 and TRBJ2-7; 10 bases map to TRBD1. V lost 4 bases to trimming and J lost 5 bases; unmatched junction nucleotides: 6. Germline V CDR1 and CDR2: SGHRS, YFSETQ. The length of the CDR3 is 14 residues. The CDR3 bases are TGCGCCAGCAGCCAGGGACAGGGGCATGACGAGCAGTACTTA. The encoded protein is CASSQGQGHDEQYL.

There are many counts of this clonotype. The chain has TRBV12-3 or TRBV12-4 and TRBJ1-3; perhaps TRBD1 as D (5 bases). The CDR3 is 20 amino acids. Between the trimmed V and J ends, which lost 6 bases and 3 bases, there was a span of 30 bases. The CDR3 nucleotides read TGTGCCAGCAGCCCTAGGGGCGAGGCAGGGATCTTAGTGGGTGGAAACACCATATATTTT. It is translated as CASSPRGEAGILVGGNTIYF.